Below, 32 T cell receptor beta chains from the same sample are listed, as sequenced in a study of response to subunit inactivated influenza vaccine. In TCRdb, the RT-PCR reads were re-called with MiXCR into one record per CDR3 protein. The sample comprises 400,000 to 650,000 distinct CDR3 sequences, under 8.5% of which are singletons, and over 10% rests with the top ten. Sequences were derived from PBMCs from blood, sampled less than 30 months after vaccination. Receptors were obtained from a man aged 50-75 years who received an inactivated influenza vaccine.

The chain has TRBV6-5 and TRBJ1-1; 8 bases map to TRBD1. Germline V lookup: CDR1 MNHEY, CDR2 SVGAGI. The CDR3 spans 16 residues. V gave up 3 bases and J gave up 4 bases; unmatched junction bases: 10. The CDR3 DNA reads as TGTGCCAGCAGTTATTCGACAGGGGCCAAGGGCACTGAAGCTTTCTTT. This codes for CASSYSTGAKGTEAFF.

This clonotype was counted a few times. V and J are TRBV5-1 and TRBJ2-5; D possibly matches TRBD1 or TRBD2 (5 bases each). Trimming stripped 1 base from V and 5 bases from J, with 15 bases between. The CDR3 length is 15 residues. Germline V gives CDR1 SGHRS, CDR2 YFSETQ. The CDR3 protein is CASSLSLGDRETQYF. The CDR3, as DNA: TGCGCCAGCAGCTTGAGTTTGGGGGACCGGGAGACCCAGTACTTC.

There are many counts of this clonotype. The rearrangement links TRBV7-2 to TRBJ2-7; a possible D gene is TRBD2 (6 bases). The V and J ends lost 1 base and 6 bases respectively, with 10 bases between them. Germline loops: CDR1 SGHTA, CDR2 FQGNSA. The CDR3 loop spans 13 amino acids. CDR3 sequence (DNA): TGTGCCAGCAGCTTAGGTGGGGGGATCGAGCAGTACTTC. This gives the protein CASSLGGGIEQYF.

This clonotype was seen at least ten times. The chain uses TRBV5-8 and TRBJ2-3; the match to TRBD2 covers 7 bases. The CDR3 is 15 residues long. The V gene's germline CDR1 is SGHTS and CDR2 YDEGEE. The trim removed 3 bases at V and 2 bases at J, leaving 6 bases unmatched. In DNA, the CDR3 is TGTGCCAGCAGCTGGACTAGGAGGGTCACAGATACGCAGTATTTT. This translates into CASSWTRRVTDTQYF.

In this sample, this clonotype turned up many times. This chain uses TRBV29-1 with TRBJ2-2; no clear D. V dropped 4 bases and J dropped 0 bases, with 12 bases sitting between them. The germline V gene has CDR1 SQVTM and CDR2 ANQGSEA. This CDR3 spans 15 amino acids. The CDR3 sequence: CSVGSGQSNTGELFF. As DNA, the CDR3 is TGCAGCGTTGGCTCCGGCCAGTCGAACACCGGGGAGCTGTTTTTT.

V and J are TRBV3-1 and TRBJ2-5; the D call may be TRBD1 or TRBD2 (5 bases each). The germline V gene has CDR1 LGHDT and CDR2 YNNKEL (reference sequence). The V end was cut by 6 bases, the J end by 2 bases, with 16 bases between. The CDR3 is 15 residues long. CDR3 sequence: CASSPWDQQQETQYF. DNA of the CDR3: TGTGCCAGCAGTCCATGGGACCAACAACAAGAGACCCAGTACTTC.

The sample holds a few counts of this clonotype. This chain connects TRBV20-1 to TRBJ2-7, with a possible D match to TRBD1 (6 bases). V lost 6 bases, J lost 3 bases, and 18 bases lay in between. This CDR3 has 14 residues. Germline CDR1 is DFQATT and CDR2 is SNEGSKA (reference sequence). The DNA of the CDR3 is TGCAGTGCCCGGCTGGCAGGGGTCTTCTACGAGCAGTACTTC. The encoded protein is CSARLAGVFYEQYF.

This clonotype was counted many times. V gene TRBV5-1 combines with J gene TRBJ2-3; 9 bases line up with TRBD1. This CDR3 is 15 amino acids long. CDR1 and CDR2 from the germline V gene are SGHRS and YFSETQ. Trimming at V came to 4 bases and at J to 5 bases, leaving 8 bases not matched to a gene. The CDR3 loop is CASSNLGQGVDTQYF. For the CDR3, the DNA is TGCGCCAGCAGCAATCTGGGACAGGGAGTAGATACGCAGTATTTT.

This clonotype appeared many times. V gene TRBV27 combines with J gene TRBJ2-5, with 7 bases identical to TRBD1. With 6 bases clipped from V and 5 bases from J, the junction kept 12 bases outside the gene matches. The CDR3 covers 15 residues. The V gene's germline CDR1 is MNHEY and CDR2 SMNVEV (reference sequence). The DNA of the CDR3 is TGTGCCAGCAGATCCCCGACAGGGAGCTTTGAGACCCAGTACTTC. It translates to CASRSPTGSFETQYF.

This clonotype was seen repeatedly, ten times or more. The CDR3 loop reads CSAGGHVGSSYEQYF. In DNA, the CDR3 is TGCAGTGCTGGAGGACATGTGGGGAGCTCCTACGAGCAGTACTTC. The V gene is TRBV20-1, the J gene TRBJ2-7, with D perhaps being TRBD1 or TRBD2 (5 bases each). The CDR3 runs to 15 residues. Trimming left V 5 bases short and J 0 bases short, with 17 bases between. Germline V gene sequence: CDR1 DFQATT, CDR2 SNEGSKA (reference sequence).

This clonotype was observed a handful of times. V and J are TRBV20-1 and TRBJ1-5; D perhaps matches TRBD1 (5 bases). The V and J ends lost 5 bases and 1 base respectively, with 9 bases between them. Per germline, CDR1 DFQATT and CDR2 SNEGSKA (reference sequence). This CDR3 is 13 amino acids long. CDR3 DNA: TGCAGTGCTTTAGCAGGGAGCAATCAGCCCCAGCATTTT. Protein sequence: CSALAGSNQPQHF.

This chain joins TRBV28 and TRBJ1-3; D is perhaps TRBD1 (5 bases). The germline gives CDR1 MDHEN, CDR2 SYDVKM. The CDR3 covers 17 residues. Trimming took off 0 bases at V and 1 base at J, with 13 bases between the two ends. CDR3 sequence: CASSLWIGQTSGNTIYF. Written as DNA, the CDR3 is TGTGCCAGCAGTTTATGGATAGGACAAACGTCTGGAAACACCATATATTTT.

The rearrangement links TRBV6-2 or TRBV6-3 to TRBJ1-1, with 8 bases that match TRBD1. The germline gives CDR1 MNHEY, CDR2 SVGEGT. V lost 10 bases to trimming and J lost 10 bases; unmatched junction nucleotides: 11. The CDR3 extends over 12 amino acids. The CDR3 is CATRAGGPGAFF. CDR3 in DNA: TGTGCCACCCGAGCAGGGGGCCCGGGAGCTTTCTTT.

This clonotype was seen a handful of times. A much larger clone differs from this one at a single base, so this may be a read error. The V gene is TRBV5-1, the J gene TRBJ2-1; D is perhaps TRBD1 or TRBD2 (5 bases each). Germline assignment: CDR1 SGHRS and CDR2 YFSETQ. V lost 2 bases and J 0 bases, leaving 9 bases between the germline ends. This CDR3 has 15 residues. CDR3 protein: CASSFAGSSYNEQFF. In DNA form, the CDR3 reads TGCGCCAGCAGCTTCGCAGGGAGCTCCTACAATGAGCAGTTCTTC.

This clonotype was recorded at least ten times. The chain couples TRBV4-1 to TRBJ2-5; 8 nucleotides line up with TRBD2. Trimming cost V 1 base and J 3 bases; bases outside gene matches: 7. In germline, CDR1 is MGHRA, CDR2 YSYEKL. The CDR3 totals 16 residues. This chain's CDR3 is CASSQARGGREETQYF. The DNA of the CDR3 is TGCGCCAGCAGCCAAGCTCGGGGGGGGCGAGAAGAGACCCAGTACTTC.

Only a few counts were recorded for this clonotype. This chain connects TRBV5-1 to TRBJ2-1; 8 nucleotides match TRBD2. V dropped 7 bases and J dropped 3; count of bases not matched to a gene: 9. The CDR3 consists of 15 residues. The germline V gene encodes CDR1 SGHRS and CDR2 YFSETQ. In nucleotides, the CDR3 is TGCGCCAGCTTCCCCGGGACTAGTTTCTACAATGAGCAGTTCTTC. It yields the protein CASFPGTSFYNEQFF.

This clonotype has only a few counts. The chain employs TRBV20-1 and TRBJ2-3; 10 bases are shared with TRBD2. V lost 6 bases and J lost 5; bases outside the gene matches: 8. Germline V gene lookup returns CDR1 DFQATT and CDR2 SNEGSKA (reference sequence). This CDR3 is built from 14 residues. CDR3 loop: CSAPAGGGGDTQYF. In DNA, the CDR3 is TGCAGTGCCCCAGCGGGAGGGGGCGGAGATACGCAGTATTTT.

This clonotype occurred once. A much larger clone is a single base away; this may be a read error. This chain uses TRBV6-1 with TRBJ1-1; D call uncertain. Looked up from germline, CDR1 is MNHNS and CDR2 is SASEGT. The CDR3 consists of 14 residues. Trimming removed 1 base from V and 10 bases from J, with 16 bases in between. The CDR3 region has the DNA TGTGCCAGCAGTGAAGTAAGGGTGGTCGGGAGAGCTTTCTTT. It is translated as CASSEVRVVGRAFF.

The gene calls are TRBV11-2 and TRBJ2-1; unclear D gene. The V end lost 0 bases, the J end lost 3 bases, and 12 bases lay between the germline ends. From germline, CDR1 is SGHAT and CDR2 FQNNGV. The CDR3 sequence is 16 residues long. This chain's CDR3 is CASSLDFAPGYNEQFF. Written as DNA, the CDR3 is TGTGCCAGCAGCTTAGATTTTGCTCCCGGCTACAATGAGCAGTTCTTC.

The sample holds many counts of this clonotype. The chain uses TRBV4-2 and TRBJ2-3; D gene ambiguous. V shed 4 bases and J shed 5 bases, with 13 bases lying between them. Germline V gene sequence: CDR1 LGHNA, CDR2 YNFKEQ. The CDR3 length is 14 residues. The CDR3 region is CASSPPSRIDTQYF. As DNA, the CDR3 is TGTGCCAGCAGCCCCCCCAGTAGGATAGATACGCAGTATTTT.

V gene TRBV20-1 combines with J gene TRBJ2-1; 10 positions match TRBD2. CDR1 and CDR2 from the germline V gene are DFQATT and SNEGSKA (reference sequence). The junction had 11 bases not matched to a gene; V was cut back by 7 bases and J by 5 bases. The CDR3 runs to 15 residues. The CDR3 reads CSVWERGGLDNEQFF. CDR3 DNA sequence: TGCAGTGTTTGGGAGCGGGGGGGCCTGGACAATGAGCAGTTCTTC.

The chain has TRBV12-3 or TRBV12-4 and TRBJ2-1; a weak D match, TRBD2 (5 bases). V shed 5 bases and J shed 4 bases, with 18 bases lying between them. This CDR3 spans 16 amino acids. CDR3 in amino acids: CASSGRVGVAYNEQFF. The CDR3 DNA sequence: TGTGCCAGCAGTGGGCGGGTGGGAGTGGCTTACAATGAGCAGTTCTTC.

Note on this clonotype: Relative to the germline gene, one junction end is altered; a read error may explain this. CDR3 sequence reads: CACSLGAGGPDTQYF. In nucleotides, the CDR3 is TGTGCCTGCAGTTTAGGAGCGGGGGGGCCAGATACGCAGTATTTT. The chain combines TRBV12-3 or TRBV12-4 with TRBJ2-3, with 10 bases aligning to TRBD2. The CDR3 length is 15 residues.

This clonotype was observed a few times. J is TRBJ2-1 and V is TRBV30; TRBD2 matches at 16 bases. Trimming removed 4 bases from V and 4 bases from J; junction bases left unmatched: 4. Germline V lookup: CDR1 GTSNPN, CDR2 SVGIG (reference sequence). CDR3 length: 16 amino acids. CDR3 sequence reads: CAWTGTSGGAYNEQFF. CDR3 DNA: TGTGCCTGGACCGGGACTAGCGGGGGGGCTTACAATGAGCAGTTCTTC.

In this sample, this clonotype turned up a few times. The chain uses TRBV5-6 and TRBJ2-1; possible D gene TRBD1, 5 bases. The CDR3 has 13 amino acids. CDR1 is SGHDT, CDR2 YYEEEE, per germline. The V and J ends lost 4 bases and 8 bases respectively, with 13 bases between them. DNA of the CDR3: TGTGCCAGCAGCCCCAAGGCCAGGGATGAGCAGTTCTTC. It translates to CASSPKARDEQFF.

The rearrangement joins TRBV10-3 to TRBJ2-3; 11 bases line up with TRBD2. The J segment lost 1 base and the V segment lost 0 bases, leaving 3 bases of the junction unmatched. There are 17 residues in the CDR3. CDR1 ENHRY and CDR2 SYGVKD come from the germline V gene. The CDR3 DNA reads as TGTGCCATCAGTGAGTCAGAACTAGCGGGGGGCACAGATACGCAGTATTTT. Residues: CAISESELAGGTDTQYF.

This clonotype has only a few counts. The chain joins TRBV11-2 to TRBJ2-1; D uncertain. This CDR3 region has 15 residues. CDR1 is SGHAT, CDR2 FQNNGV, per germline. Trimming shortened V by 0 bases and J by 6 bases, and 12 bases separated the two germline ends. The CDR3 DNA reads TGTGCCAGCAGCTTAGATCCTCAAGCCATCAATGAGCAGTTCTTC. Translated: CASSLDPQAINEQFF.

This chain's CDR3 is CATSRRTGQPQETQYF. In DNA form, the CDR3 reads TGTGCCACCAGCAGAAGGACCGGACAGCCACAAGAGACCCAGTACTTC. The chain combines TRBV15 with TRBJ2-5; the D gene is possibly TRBD1 (6 bases). Deletions cut 2 bases from V and 2 bases from J, with 15 bases between. The CDR3 covers 16 residues. CDR1 is LNHNV, CDR2 YYDKDF, per germline (reference sequence).

At least ten counts were recorded for this clonotype. V gene TRBV12-3 or TRBV12-4 combines with J gene TRBJ1-2; D is unclear. V lost 2 bases and J 5 bases, leaving 12 bases between the germline ends. The CDR3 length is 14 residues. CDR3 sequence reads: CASSLRVLTYGYTF. The DNA for the CDR3 is TGTGCCAGCAGTTTACGGGTCCTAACTTATGGCTACACCTTC.

This clonotype has only one observation. A read error may be the cause here, since a much bigger clone is one base away. The chain links TRBV27 to TRBJ2-3; D is possibly TRBD2 (7 bases). Germline V CDR1 and CDR2: MNHEY, SMNVEV (reference sequence). The CDR3 is 15 amino acids. The CDR3 sequence: CANSSPGGPTDTQYF. In DNA form, the CDR3 reads TGTGCCAACAGTTCCCCCGGGGGGCCCACAGATACGCAGTATTTT.

The chain couples TRBV6-2 or TRBV6-3 to TRBJ1-1; D possibly corresponds to TRBD1 (5 bases). The CDR3 runs to 15 residues. The ends were cut back, 0 bases at V and 0 bases at J, with 8 bases in the middle. Germline CDR1 MNHEY, CDR2 SVGEGT. CDR3 residues: CASSYSPGLNTEAFF. The CDR3 nucleotides are TGTGCCAGCAGTTACTCGCCAGGGTTGAACACTGAAGCTTTCTTT.

The V and J genes are TRBV5-1 and TRBJ2-7; perhaps TRBD1 as D (6 bases). Germline V gene sequence: CDR1 SGHRS, CDR2 YFSETQ. The germline V and J ends were trimmed by 5 bases and 5 bases, with 14 bases remaining between them. This CDR3 is built from 13 residues. The CDR3 here is CASSNGGMNEQYF. In nucleotides, the CDR3 is TGCGCCAGCAGTAATGGGGGCATGAACGAGCAGTACTTC.